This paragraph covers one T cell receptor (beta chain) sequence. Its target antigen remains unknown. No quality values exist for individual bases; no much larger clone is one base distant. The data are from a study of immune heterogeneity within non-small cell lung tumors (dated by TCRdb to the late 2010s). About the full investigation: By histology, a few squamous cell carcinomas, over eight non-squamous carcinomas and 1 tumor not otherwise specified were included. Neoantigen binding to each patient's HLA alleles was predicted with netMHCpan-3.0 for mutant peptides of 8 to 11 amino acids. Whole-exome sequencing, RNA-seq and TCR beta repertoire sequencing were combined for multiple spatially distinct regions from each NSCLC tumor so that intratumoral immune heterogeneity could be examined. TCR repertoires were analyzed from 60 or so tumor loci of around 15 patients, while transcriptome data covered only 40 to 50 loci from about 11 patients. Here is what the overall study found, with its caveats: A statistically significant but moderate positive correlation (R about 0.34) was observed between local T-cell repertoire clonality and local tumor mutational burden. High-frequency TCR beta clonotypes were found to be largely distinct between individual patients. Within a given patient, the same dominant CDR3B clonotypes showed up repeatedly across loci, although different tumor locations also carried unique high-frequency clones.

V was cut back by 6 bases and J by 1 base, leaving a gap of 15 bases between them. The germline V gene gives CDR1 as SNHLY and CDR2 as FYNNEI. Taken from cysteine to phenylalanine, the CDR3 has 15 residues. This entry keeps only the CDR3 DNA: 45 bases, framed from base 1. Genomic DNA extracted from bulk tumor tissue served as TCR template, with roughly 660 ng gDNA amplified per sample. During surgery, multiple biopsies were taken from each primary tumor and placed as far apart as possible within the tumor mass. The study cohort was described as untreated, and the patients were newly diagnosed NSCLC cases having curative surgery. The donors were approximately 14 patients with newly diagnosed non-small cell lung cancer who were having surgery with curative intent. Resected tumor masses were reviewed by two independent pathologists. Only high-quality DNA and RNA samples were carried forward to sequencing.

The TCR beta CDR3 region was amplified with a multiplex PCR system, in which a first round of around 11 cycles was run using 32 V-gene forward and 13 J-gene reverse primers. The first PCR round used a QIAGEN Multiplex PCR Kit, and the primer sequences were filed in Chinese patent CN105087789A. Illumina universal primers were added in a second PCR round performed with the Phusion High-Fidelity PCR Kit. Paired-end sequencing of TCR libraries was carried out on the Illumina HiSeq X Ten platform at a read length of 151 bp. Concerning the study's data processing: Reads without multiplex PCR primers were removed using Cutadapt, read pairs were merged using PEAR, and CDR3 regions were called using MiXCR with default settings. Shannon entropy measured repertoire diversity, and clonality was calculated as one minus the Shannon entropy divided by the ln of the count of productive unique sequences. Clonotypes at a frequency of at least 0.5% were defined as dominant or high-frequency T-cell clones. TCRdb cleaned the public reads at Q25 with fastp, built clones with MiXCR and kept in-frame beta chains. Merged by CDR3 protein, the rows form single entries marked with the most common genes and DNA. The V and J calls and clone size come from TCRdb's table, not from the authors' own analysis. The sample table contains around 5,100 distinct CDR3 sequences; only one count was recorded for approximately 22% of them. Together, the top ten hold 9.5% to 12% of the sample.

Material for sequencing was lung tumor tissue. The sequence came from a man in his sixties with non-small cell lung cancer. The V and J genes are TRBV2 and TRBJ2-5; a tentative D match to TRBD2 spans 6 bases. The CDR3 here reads CASRQTGVRQETQYF. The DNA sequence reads TGTGCCAGCAGACAGACGGGAGTTCGCCAAGAGACCCAGTACTTC.